This T cell receptor (beta chain) comes out of a study of CD8+ T cells in alopecia areata. Across the whole study: Affected scalp percentage gauged treated patients' severity.

In germline, CDR1 is SNHLY, CDR2 FYNNEI. Trimming shortened V by 4 bases and J by 7 bases, and 10 bases separated the two germline ends. The CDR3 totals 13 residues. General study results and limits: Whereas mice showed it more clearly, TCR sharing across patients was murkier, possibly because of HLA.

The treatment here: oral pan-JAK inhibitor, 5-10 mg twice daily. As the sequencing template, cDNA was produced by extracting RNA and reverse transcribing it. Here immunoSEQ multiplex PCR was the method, and the copy in TCRdb shows in-frame clones only, minus some. The sample lists 200,000 to 250,000 clones, around two fifths occurring once. A word on this clone: The antigen is undetermined.

The J gene is TRBJ2-2, the V gene TRBV2; D not resolved. This clonotype was sampled from a human donor with alopecia areata. The material was CD4+ T cells sorted from blood, obtained at roughly week 36, from a patient treated with tofacitinib. The CDR3 protein is CASSVSGFGELFF. The DNA for the CDR3 is TGTGCCAGCAGTGTGTCTGGGTTCGGGGAGCTGTTTTTT.